This T cell receptor (beta chain) was documented in a study of blood T cell repertoires in COVID-19. Study-wide background: Whether acute or convalescent, the COVID-19 samples came from the United States, Italy and Spain. From T cells, B-cell-depleted T cells, or PBMCs came the material, which was cDNA or gDNA.

From germline, CDR1 is SEHNR and CDR2 FQNEAQ (reference sequence). CDR3 size: 16 residues. V lost 6 bases and J lost 0, with 18 bases in between. Per the authors' pipeline: Counts of nucleated cells, estimated from reference gene primer amplification, were obtained. This table comes from immunoSEQ multiplex PCR, and its TCRdb copy is limited to in-frame clones, with some not included. That table gives V, J and clone size, and the DNA gave D and trimming. The sample lists around 64,000 clones; around 86% were seen once. This TCR came from a man between 45 and 60 years old with active COVID-19. Sequencing input: peripheral blood. The V gene is TRBV7-9, the J gene TRBJ2-7, with D tentatively TRBD2 (6 bases). The CDR3 reads CASSPPWRGYSYEQYF. CDR3 in DNA: TGTGCCAGCAGTCCCCCCTGGAGGGGATACTCCTACGAGCAGTACTTC.